These T cell receptor beta chains were read from a single sample in a study of T-cell reconstitution after alpha-beta-depleted transplantation in children. TCRdb analysed the PCR reads with MiXCR anew, one entry per CDR3 protein. The repertoire holds about 640,000 distinct CDR3 sequences, with approximately 17% as singletons. The sequencing here drew on PBMCs from the stem cell graft donor, taken from the stem cell graft. The receptors were gathered from a human donor who donated a stem cell graft to a child with acute myeloid leukemia. Each CDR3 is given with its conserved first and last residue. A D gene is named only where the DNA matches it firmly. Rows may omit the clone size; those that give it use once, few, many or a size class.

D gene: -; V gene: TRBV7-2; J gene: TRBJ2-7; clone size: many; CDR3 DNA: TGTGCCAGCAGCTTGTGGATGGGGGTCCTCTACGAGCAGTACTTC; CDR3 protein: CASSLWMGVLYEQYF
D gene: -; V gene: TRBV20-1; J gene: TRBJ1-1; clone size: -; CDR3 DNA: TGCAGTGCTAACCGGCTGGCCTCCTTGCTTTACACTGAAGCTTTCTTT; CDR3 protein: CSANRLASLLYTEAFF
D gene: -; V gene: TRBV5-5; J gene: TRBJ1-3; clone size: many; CDR3 DNA: TGTGCCAGCAGCTTGAACCGTCAGACCTCTGGAAACACCATATATTTT; CDR3 protein: CASSLNRQTSGNTIYF
D gene: TRBD1; V gene: TRBV5-1; J gene: TRBJ2-7; clone size: few; CDR3 DNA: TGCGCCAGCAGCTTGGTGGGGACAGGGAAAAGAGACGAGCAGTACTTC; CDR3 protein: CASSLVGTGKRDEQYF
D gene: TRBD1; V gene: TRBV7-9; J gene: TRBJ1-6; clone size: -; CDR3 DNA: TGTGCCAGCAGGTGGGACAGTGTTAATTCACCCCTCCACTTT; CDR3 protein: CASRWDSVNSPLHF
D gene: -; V gene: TRBV29-1; J gene: TRBJ1-2; clone size: many; CDR3 DNA: TGCAGCGTTGAAAGGGGACAAGGGGCTAATCACTATGGCTACACCTTC; CDR3 protein: CSVERGQGANHYGYTF
D gene: TRBD1; V gene: TRBV7-2; J gene: TRBJ2-2; clone size: many; CDR3 DNA: TGTGCCAGCACCAAACAGGGGGCGCTCACCGGGGAGCTGTTTTTT; CDR3 protein: CASTKQGALTGELFF
D gene: -; V gene: TRBV20-1; J gene: TRBJ1-2; clone size: -; CDR3 DNA: TGCAGTGCTAGAGATCGGGGCACAGAAAGTAGGGGCTACACCTTC; CDR3 protein: CSARDRGTESRGYTF
D gene: -; V gene: TRBV11-1; J gene: TRBJ2-7; clone size: few; CDR3 DNA: TGTGCCAGCAGCCGAGACACCTACGAGCAGTACTTC; CDR3 protein: CASSRDTYEQYF
D gene: TRBD1; V gene: TRBV12-3/TRBV12-4; J gene: TRBJ1-6; clone size: many; CDR3 DNA: TGTGCCAGCAGTTTAGGAGGGACAGTTTCACCCCTCCACTTT; CDR3 protein: CASSLGGTVSPLHF
D gene: -; V gene: TRBV15; J gene: TRBJ2-1; clone size: many; CDR3 DNA: TGTGCCACCAGCAGAGATCTGGTCAATGAGCAGTTCTTC; CDR3 protein: CATSRDLVNEQFF
D gene: -; V gene: TRBV6-4; J gene: TRBJ2-2; clone size: many; CDR3 DNA: TGTGCCAGCAGTGACCGGGCCCTGGGCACCGGGGAGCTGTTTTTT; CDR3 protein: CASSDRALGTGELFF
D gene: -; V gene: TRBV5-5; J gene: TRBJ1-1; clone size: many; CDR3 DNA: TGTGCCAGCAGCTTGGGCTGGGGCACTGAAGCTTTCTTT; CDR3 protein: CASSLGWGTEAFF